The 25 T cell receptor beta chains below come from one sample, sequenced in a study of blood T cell repertoires in COVID-19. The data were produced by immunoSEQ multiplex PCR, yet TCRdb's version contains in-frame clones alone and is incomplete. The sample gives about 160,000 clones, about 87% of which show up once; around 0.6% is in the top ten. The material sequenced was peripheral blood. The receptors derive from a man in his sixties with COVID-19, enrolled during active disease.

CDR3 DNA sequence: TGTGCCACCCGTTCGCAGTATTTT. Translated: CATRSQYF. The J gene is TRBJ2-3, the V gene TRBV7-9; no firm D call. This CDR3 contains 8 residues. The V gene lost 10 bases and the J gene lost 10 bases, with 6 bases spanning the gap. Germline loops: CDR1 SEHNR, CDR2 FQNEAQ (reference sequence).

V and J are TRBV29-1 and TRBJ2-5; perhaps TRBD1 as D (6 bases). CDR1 is SQVTM and CDR2 is ANQGSEA in the germline V gene. The CDR3 is made up of 14 amino acids. V gave up 3 bases and J gave up 5 bases, with 16 bases separating them. The CDR3 sequence: CSVDSRTDLETQYF. CDR3 bases: TGCAGCGTTGATTCCCGGACAGACTTGGAGACCCAGTACTTC.

The V and J genes are TRBV25-1 and TRBJ1-4, with 7 bases fitting TRBD1. V lost 4 bases, J lost 8 bases, and 13 bases stayed unmatched. This CDR3 contains 16 residues. Germline V gene sequence: CDR1 MGHDK, CDR2 SYGVNS. The CDR3: CASSARQGATGEKLFF. CDR3 in DNA: TGTGCCAGCAGTGCAAGACAGGGAGCCACAGGCGAAAAACTGTTTTTT.

The count of this clone is one. This chain uses TRBV29-1 with TRBJ2-3; tentatively, D is TRBD1 (6 bases). The CDR3 has 12 amino acids. The germline V and J ends were trimmed by 4 bases and 3 bases, with 8 bases remaining between them. Looked up from germline, CDR1 is SQVTM and CDR2 is ANQGSEA. CDR3 in DNA: TGCAGCGTTGTACAGGGTACAGATACGCAGTATTTT. Translated, it gives CSVVQGTDTQYF.

The V call is TRBV7-2, the J call TRBJ1-3, with D tentatively TRBD1 (5 bases). The CDR3 spans 15 residues. Germline CDR1 reads SGHTA; CDR2 reads FQGNSA. The ends were cut back, 1 base at V and 8 bases at J, with 15 bases in the middle. The CDR3 DNA reads as TGTGCCAGCAGCTTAGTAGGCCTCACGGGGGACACCATATATTTT. Translating it yields CASSLVGLTGDTIYF.

V and J are TRBV7-2 and TRBJ1-2, with 8 bases identical to TRBD1. Germline trimming cut 3 bases from V and 6 bases from J; bases unmatched to any gene: 9. From germline, CDR1 is SGHTA and CDR2 FQGNSA. The CDR3 spans 15 residues. This chain's CDR3 is CASSFRPTGENGYTF. The CDR3 region has the DNA TGTGCCAGCAGCTTTCGGCCGACAGGGGAAAATGGCTACACCTTC.

This clone has just a few counts. The V gene is TRBV2, the J gene TRBJ2-2, with 7 nucleotides matching TRBD2. Germline loops: CDR1 SNHLY, CDR2 FYNNEI. The V segment lost 2 bases and the J segment 4 bases; nucleotides outside the gene matches: 7. CDR3 length: 16 residues. The CDR3 nucleotides are TGTGCCAGCAGTGAAATACCTAGCGGAAGCACCGGGGAGCTGTTTTTT. Translated, it gives CASSEIPSGSTGELFF.

The chain recombines TRBV9 with TRBJ1-2; weak D call: TRBD1 (5 bases). Germline CDR1 SGDLS, CDR2 YYNGEE. Trimming removed 4 bases from V and 5 bases from J, with 15 bases in between. The CDR3 is 14 residues long. CDR3 sequence: CASSPQSGGYGYTF. DNA of the CDR3: TGTGCCAGCAGCCCCCAAAGTGGGGGGTATGGCTACACCTTC.

The V and J genes are TRBV3-1 (or the pseudogene TRBV3-2) and TRBJ1-6; 7 bases line up with TRBD1. This CDR3 is built from 17 residues. Germline lookup yields CDR1 LGHDT and CDR2 YNNKEL (reference sequence). Trimming cost V 3 bases and J 4 bases; bases outside gene matches: 9. The CDR3, as DNA: TGTGCCAGCAGCCAGGGCGCTCCGGGACAGTATAATTCACCCCTCCACTTT. This encodes CASSQGAPGQYNSPLHF.

CDR3 loop: CASSYDQGTAFF. CDR3 sequence (DNA): TGTGCCAGCAGTTACGATCAGGGTACGGCTTTCTTT. This chain uses TRBV6-5 with TRBJ1-1, with D maybe TRBD1 (5 bases). Trimming left V 2 bases short and J 11 bases short, with 12 bases between. Per germline, CDR1 MNHEY and CDR2 SVGAGI. This CDR3 has 12 amino acids.

This chain joins TRBV4-1 and TRBJ2-3; 7 bases are shared with TRBD1. Germline V gene lookup returns CDR1 MGHRA and CDR2 YSYEKL. The CDR3 has 16 amino acids. V lost 4 bases, J lost 0 bases, and 7 bases stayed unmatched. CDR3 in amino acids: CASSLLQGSSTDTQYF. The CDR3, as DNA: TGCGCCAGCAGCCTACTACAGGGGTCTAGCACAGATACGCAGTATTTT.

This sequence joins TRBV27 and TRBJ1-5; no clear D gene. Germline CDR1 MNHEY, CDR2 SMNVEV (reference sequence). The V end lost 8 bases, the J end lost 2 bases, and 4 bases lay between the germline ends. The CDR3 has 11 residues. This chain's CDR3 is CASGRNQPQHF. The DNA of the CDR3 is TGTGCCAGCGGCCGCAATCAGCCCCAGCATTTT.

The chain is built from TRBV6-6 and TRBJ1-5; D is undetermined. The CDR3 contains 14 residues. The V gene's germline CDR1 is MNHNY and CDR2 SVGAGI (reference sequence). V was clipped by 6 bases and J by 1 base, with 10 bases between them. The CDR3 sequence: CASSLPESNQPQHF. The DNA of the CDR3 is TGTGCCAGCAGCCTACCGGAGAGCAATCAGCCCCAGCATTTT.

The chain employs TRBV25-1 and TRBJ2-1; TRBD2 matches 8 bases. The CDR3 is 14 amino acids. The junction had 11 bases not matched to a gene; V was cut back by 10 bases and J by 6 bases. Per the germline V gene, CDR1 is MGHDK and CDR2 is SYGVNS. For the CDR3, the DNA is TGTGCCACTAATGGGGGACTAGAGGTCAATGAGCAGTTCTTC. Translated, it gives CATNGGLEVNEQFF.

The J gene is TRBJ2-1, the V gene TRBV10-3, with a possible D match to TRBD1 (5 bases). Trimming took 6 bases from V and 8 from J, leaving 20 bases between them. The length of the CDR3 is 15 residues. Germline assignment: CDR1 ENHRY and CDR2 SYGVKD. CDR3 in amino acids: CAISMPDKPGHEQFF. CDR3 DNA: TGTGCCATCAGCATGCCGGACAAGCCAGGCCATGAGCAGTTCTTC.

This clone occurred once. The CDR3 nucleotides are TGTGCCAGCAGTTACAGCGGATTCAATGAAAAACTGTTTTTT. Its protein is CASSYSGFNEKLFF. This chain links TRBV6-5 with TRBJ1-4; D not resolved. Germline lookup yields CDR1 MNHEY and CDR2 SVGAGI. Trimming took off 2 bases at V and 5 bases at J, with 9 bases between the two ends. The CDR3 has 14 amino acids.

This chain connects TRBV7-2 to TRBJ1-1; 7 nucleotides align to TRBD1. V lost 5 bases, J lost 4 bases, and 7 bases stayed unmatched. From germline, CDR1 is SGHTA and CDR2 FQGNSA. This CDR3 is built from 14 residues. CDR3 region: CASSPTGSGTEAFF. For the CDR3, the DNA is TGTGCCAGCAGCCCGACAGGGAGTGGCACTGAAGCTTTCTTT.

J is TRBJ1-2 and V is TRBV6-6; 8 positions agree with TRBD1. V lost 5 bases to trimming and J lost 8 bases; unmatched junction nucleotides: 4. CDR3 length: 12 residues. Germline CDR1 reads MNHNY; CDR2 reads SVGAGI (reference sequence). The CDR3 is CASSPTGAGYTF. CDR3 coding DNA: TGTGCCAGCAGTCCGACAGGGGCCGGCTACACCTTC.

This chain joins TRBV5-4 and TRBJ2-5; 9 bases are a match to TRBD1. Germline trimming cut 4 bases from V and 3 bases from J; bases unmatched to any gene: 16. The V gene's germline CDR1 is SGHNT and CDR2 YYREEE (reference sequence). The CDR3 totals 18 residues. The CDR3 region is CASSTPLGGQGMEETQYF. In DNA form, the CDR3 reads TGTGCCAGCAGCACCCCTTTAGGGGGACAGGGAATGGAAGAGACCCAGTACTTC.

In this sample, this clone turned up once. The rearrangement links TRBV7-2 to TRBJ2-5, with a tentative D call TRBD2 (5 bases). The length of the CDR3 is 16 residues. CDR1 and CDR2 from the germline V gene are SGHTA and FQGNSA. V shed 2 bases and J shed 2 bases, with 15 bases lying between them. In DNA form, the CDR3 reads TGTGCCAGCAGCTTATCCTTGGGAGTGGGGCAAGAGACCCAGTACTTC. This gives the protein CASSLSLGVGQETQYF.

The rearrangement links TRBV13 to TRBJ1-6, with 7 nucleotides matching TRBD1. The CDR3 sequence is 15 residues long. CDR1 and CDR2 from the germline V gene are PRHDT and FYEKMQ (reference sequence). With 4 bases clipped from V and 6 bases from J, the junction kept 6 bases outside the gene matches. CDR3 amino acids: CASSWRGQGNSPLHF. CDR3 DNA: TGTGCCAGCAGCTGGAGGGGGCAAGGTAATTCACCCCTCCACTTT.

The CDR3 coding sequence is TGTGCCAGCAGCCGCGGACAGGGAGAAAAACTGTTTTTT. Residues: CASSRGQGEKLFF. The rearrangement links TRBV5-8 to TRBJ1-4, with TRBD1 matching over 8 bases. The germline V gene encodes CDR1 SGHTS and CDR2 YDEGEE. Trimming cost V 4 bases and J 8 bases; bases outside gene matches: 4. The CDR3 spans 13 residues.

The genes are TRBV2 and TRBJ2-1; perhaps TRBD2 as D (6 bases). Trimming took off 6 bases at V and 6 bases at J, with 15 bases between the two ends. CDR1 SNHLY and CDR2 FYNNEI come from the germline V gene. This CDR3 has 14 residues. The CDR3 DNA reads TGTGCCAGCAGGGACTACCAGCAGAGCAATGAGCAGTTCTTC. Translated, it gives CASRDYQQSNEQFF.

The genes are TRBV7-2 and TRBJ1-2; the match to TRBD1 covers 8 bases. V lost 4 bases, J lost 7 bases, and 5 bases stayed unmatched. The length of the CDR3 is 13 residues. CDR1 and CDR2 from the germline V gene are SGHTA and FQGNSA. CDR3 bases: TGTGCCAGCAGCTCGCAGGGGGCGGGTGGCTACACCTTC. It yields the protein CASSSQGAGGYTF.

V usage is TRBV11-3 and J usage is TRBJ2-1, with 12 positions matching TRBD2. Germline CDR1 reads SGHNT; CDR2 reads YENEEA. V was clipped by 1 base and J by 9 bases; unmatched bases: 13. CDR3 length: 18 amino acids. The CDR3 here is CASSLGRLAGGPDSEQFF. CDR3 DNA: TGTGCCAGCAGCTTAGGTCGCCTAGCGGGGGGGCCGGACAGTGAGCAGTTCTTC.